This T cell receptor beta chain was observed in a study of T-cell reconstitution after alpha-beta-depleted transplantation in children. The CDR3 has 17 residues. CDR1 is LGHNA and CDR2 is YNFKEQ in the germline V gene. The V and J ends lost 4 bases and 5 bases respectively, with 21 bases between them. This clonotype appeared a few times. Its target is not known. Unique molecular identifiers were incorporated during preparation of the TCRbeta library. Using its own MiXCR run on the PCR reads, TCRdb lists one record per CDR3 protein. The sample lists about 250,000 distinct CDR3 sequences; 24% were seen once. Findings and limits, study-wide: The main origin of T-cell counts and diversity one year after transplant was newly produced T cells. Alpha-beta T cells present about two months after transplant were reported to originate from several hundred expanded graft clones.

The TCR was taken from a female patient aged 2-10 years who had a stem cell transplant for congenital amegakaryocytic thrombocytopenia, so the T cells may come from the graft donor. The sequenced sample was PBMCs, mostly from graft donor cells, obtained 360 days after TCRalphabeta/CD19-depleted stem cell transplant. The gene calls are TRBV4-2 and TRBJ2-1; D is possibly TRBD1 or TRBD2 (5 bases each). The CDR3 DNA reads as TGTGCCAGCAGCCGGGGGTCGGGCGGCTCAGACCACAATGAGCAGTTCTTC. Translating it yields CASSRGSGGSDHNEQFF.